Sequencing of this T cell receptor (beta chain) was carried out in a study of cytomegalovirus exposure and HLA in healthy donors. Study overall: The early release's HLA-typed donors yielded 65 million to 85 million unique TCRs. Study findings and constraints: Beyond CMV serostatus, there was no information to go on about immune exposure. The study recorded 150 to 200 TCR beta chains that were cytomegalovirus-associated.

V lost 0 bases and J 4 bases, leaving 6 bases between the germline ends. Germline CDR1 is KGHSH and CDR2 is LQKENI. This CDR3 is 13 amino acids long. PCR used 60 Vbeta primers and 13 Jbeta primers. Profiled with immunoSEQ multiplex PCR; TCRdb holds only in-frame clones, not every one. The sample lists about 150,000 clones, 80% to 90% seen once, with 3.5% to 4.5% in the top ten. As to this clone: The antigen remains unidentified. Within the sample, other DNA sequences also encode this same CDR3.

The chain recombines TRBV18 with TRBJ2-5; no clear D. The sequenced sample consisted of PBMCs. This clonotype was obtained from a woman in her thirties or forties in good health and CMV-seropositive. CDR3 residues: CASSPPNGETQYF. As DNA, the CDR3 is TGTGCCAGCTCACCACCAAACGGAGAGACCCAGTACTTC.